This entry describes one T cell receptor (beta chain). Authors' analysis steps: Reference gene primer amplification gave nucleated cell count estimates. Method: immunoSEQ multiplex PCR; TCRdb's copy keeps in-frame clones and lacks some. D and trimming come from the DNA, and the V and J calls and clone size come from that table. The sample holds about 370,000 clones, about 90% seen once. This sample is drawn from a study of blood T cell repertoires in COVID-19. Study overall: Acute and convalescent COVID-19 samples came from the United States, Italy and Spain.

Followed over time, Seattle patients had been enrolled while infection was active. The CDR3 has 15 residues. The junction had 8 bases not matched to a gene; V was cut back by 5 bases and J by 4 bases. Germline V gene sequence: CDR1 MNHEY, CDR2 SVGAGI. The source is a woman in her 30s with COVID-19, enrolled during active disease. Sequences were obtained from peripheral blood. The V call is TRBV6-5, the J call TRBJ2-3, with 8 bases matching TRBD2. The CDR3 DNA reads as TGTGCCAGCAGTAAGGGACGGGAGGGAGCAGATACGCAGTATTTT. Translation gives CASSKGREGADTQYF.